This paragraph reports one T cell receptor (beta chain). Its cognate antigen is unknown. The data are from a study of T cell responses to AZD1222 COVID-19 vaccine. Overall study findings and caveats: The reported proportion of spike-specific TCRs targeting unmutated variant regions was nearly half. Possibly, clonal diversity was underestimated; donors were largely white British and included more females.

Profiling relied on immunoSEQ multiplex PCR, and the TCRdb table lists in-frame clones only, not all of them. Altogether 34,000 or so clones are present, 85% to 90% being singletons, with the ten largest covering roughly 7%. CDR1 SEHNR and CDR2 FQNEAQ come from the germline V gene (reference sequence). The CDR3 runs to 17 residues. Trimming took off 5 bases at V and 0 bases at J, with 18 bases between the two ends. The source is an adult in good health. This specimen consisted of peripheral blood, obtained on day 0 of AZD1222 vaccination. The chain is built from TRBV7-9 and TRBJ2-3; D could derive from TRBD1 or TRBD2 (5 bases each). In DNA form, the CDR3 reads TGTGCCAGCAGCCCCGGGACCTCGTCGTCCAGCACAGATACGCAGTATTTT. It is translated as CASSPGTSSSSTDTQYF.